The sequence of this T cell receptor beta chain was determined in a study of shared clonotypes between healthy human individuals. Repertoires were generated with immunoSEQ multiplex PCR, while TCRdb's copy carries only in-frame clones and drops some. The data contain 2 million to 2.5 million clones, under 95% of them singletons. Naive-designated CD8 cells lacked CD45RO, were positively enriched for CCR7, and omitted terminally differentiated effector memory CD45RA+ cells. Input material: naive CD8+ T cells from PBMCs. This clonotype was sampled from a man between 18 and 35 years old in good health. Some clones in this sample may be carry-over from other donors' samples.

CDR3 nucleotides: TGTGCCAGCAGCCTAACCAAAAGCTCCTACAATGAGCAGTTCTTC. Its translation: CASSLTKSSYNEQFF. This chain connects TRBV7-7 to TRBJ2-1; D is unresolved. The CDR3 consists of 15 residues. V lost 5 bases to trimming and J lost 0 bases, with 11 bases between them. Per germline, CDR1 SSHAT and CDR2 FNYEAQ (reference sequence).